Following are 30 T cell receptor beta chains from one sample sequenced in a study of cytomegalovirus exposure and HLA in healthy donors. Both 60 Vbeta primers and 13 Jbeta primers went into the PCR. TCRdb keeps only in-frame clones here, not all; method: immunoSEQ multiplex PCR. This repertoire includes 130,000 to 150,000 clones. Sequenced material: PBMCs. The receptors shown here come from a woman between 50 and 59 years old in good health and CMV-seronegative.

CDR3 region: CASRTGLWDTQYF. In DNA, the CDR3 is TGTGCCAGCCGGACAGGGCTTTGGGATACGCAGTATTTT. This sequence joins TRBV28 and TRBJ2-3; 8 bases align to TRBD1. V was pared by 8 bases and J by 6 bases, with 7 bases of the junction left unmatched. This CDR3 has 13 residues. Germline-derived CDR1 and CDR2 are MDHEN and SYDVKM.

In regard to this clone: The same CDR3 arises from other DNA sequences in this sample as well. This rearrangement joins TRBV30 to TRBJ1-5, with 7 bases lining up with TRBD1. From germline, CDR1 is GTSNPN and CDR2 SVGIG (reference sequence). The CDR3 contains 13 residues. Germline trimming cut 0 bases from V and 6 bases from J; bases unmatched to any gene: 2. CDR3 nucleotide sequence: TGTGCCTGGAGTGTCAGGGGGTCTCAGCCCCAGCATTTT. It yields the protein CAWSVRGSQPQHF. The whole variable domain, remainder taken from reference TRBV30 and TRBJ1-5, is SQTIHQWPATLVQPVGSPLSLECTVEGTSNPNLYWYRQAAGRGLQLLFYSVGIGQISSEVPQNLSASRPQDRQFILSSKKLLLSDSGFYLCAWSVRGSQPQHFGDGTRLSIL.

The chain links TRBV2 to TRBJ2-5, with D tentatively TRBD2 (5 bases). V gave up 9 bases and J gave up 6 bases, with 20 bases separating them. The CDR3 consists of 14 residues. Germline values: CDR1 SNHLY, CDR2 FYNNEI. The CDR3 DNA reads TGTGCCAGTGCGGACTGGAGCCAAGGAAAGACCCAGTACTTC. Its protein is CASADWSQGKTQYF. Full variable domain (rest looked up from reference TRBV2 and TRBJ2-5): EPEVTQTPSHQVTQMGQEVILRCVPISNHLYFYWYRQILGQKVEFLVSFYNNEISEKSEIFDDQFSVERPDGSNFTLKIRSTKLEDSAMYFCASADWSQGKTQYFGPGTRLLVL.

The rearrangement joins TRBV6-6 to TRBJ1-5; 12 nucleotides line up with TRBD1. Germline CDR1 MNHNY, CDR2 SVGAGI (reference sequence). V was pared by 6 bases and J by 6 bases, with 9 bases of the junction left unmatched. The CDR3 extends over 16 amino acids. The CDR3 is CASRLGTGGLGQPQHF. As DNA, the CDR3 is TGTGCCAGCAGACTCGGGACAGGGGGCTTGGGTCAGCCCCAGCATTTT.

The chain joins TRBV6-1 to TRBJ1-1; D uncertain. Germline V gives CDR1 MNHNS, CDR2 SASEGT. V gave up 5 bases and J gave up 0 bases, with 13 bases separating them. This CDR3 has 15 residues. CDR3 in DNA: TGTGCCAGCAGTTTTCAGGTATCCATGAACACTGAAGCTTTCTTT. This sequence encodes CASSFQVSMNTEAFF.

The gene calls are TRBV6-5 and TRBJ2-7, with a weak D call TRBD1 (5 bases). Germline-derived CDR1 and CDR2 are MNHEY and SVGAGI. This CDR3 comprises 12 residues. V was shortened by 10 bases and J by 2 bases, with 12 bases between the two germline ends. The CDR3 coding sequence is TGTGCCACAAAAGGCAGGGCCTACGAGCAGTACTTC. This gives the protein CATKGRAYEQYF.

The rearrangement uses TRBV6-5 and TRBJ2-1; TRBD2 matches at 8 bases. V trimming: 0 bases; J trimming: 4 bases; junction bases outside the gene matches: 2. The CDR3 runs 15 residues. Per the germline V gene, CDR1 is MNHEY and CDR2 is SVGAGI. This CDR3 is CASSYSGGVYNEQFF. In DNA form, the CDR3 reads TGTGCCAGCAGTTACTCCGGGGGGGTGTACAATGAGCAGTTCTTC.

The V call is TRBV11-1, the J call TRBJ2-5; TRBD1 matches at 10 bases. This CDR3 has 13 amino acids. CDR1 and CDR2 (germline): SGHAT, FQDESV (reference sequence). The J segment lost 4 bases and the V segment lost 5 bases, leaving 1 base of the junction unmatched. The CDR3 bases are TGTGCCAGCAGCCGGGACAGGGGAGAGACCCAGTACTTC. Protein sequence: CASSRDRGETQYF.

This chain links TRBV9 with TRBJ2-3; 8 nucleotides line up with TRBD1. Per the germline V gene, CDR1 is SGDLS and CDR2 is YYNGEE. With 3 bases clipped from V and 1 base from J, the junction kept 4 bases outside the gene matches. CDR3 length: 15 amino acids. The CDR3 nucleotides read TGTGCCAGCAGCGGGGGACAGGCGCGCACAGATACGCAGTATTTT. It specifies CASSGGQARTDTQYF.

The CDR3 sequence is CASSYLPSQETQYF. CDR3 nucleotide sequence: TGTGCCAGCAGTTACCTTCCCTCTCAAGAGACCCAGTACTTC. The chain is built from TRBV6-5 and TRBJ2-5; D remains ambiguous. V was cut by 2 bases and J by 2 bases, with 9 bases left in between. Germline V gene data show CDR1 as MNHEY and CDR2 as SVGAGI. The CDR3 extends over 14 amino acids.

In DNA, the CDR3 is TGCGCCAGCAGCCAGGGCGTCGCCGGCTCTGGGGCCAACGTCCTGACTTTC. Translated, it gives CASSQGVAGSGANVLTF. The V gene is TRBV5-1, the J gene TRBJ2-6; D perhaps matches TRBD1 (5 bases). The V end was cut by 4 bases, the J end by 0 bases, with 14 bases between. CDR3 length equals 17 residues. CDR1 and CDR2 (germline): SGHRS, YFSETQ.

The J gene is TRBJ1-1, the V gene TRBV18; no clear D. V gave up 5 bases and J gave up 1 base, with 8 bases separating them. Germline lookup yields CDR1 KGHSH and CDR2 LQKENI. The CDR3 runs 13 residues. The CDR3 loop reads CASSSNRNTEAFF. In DNA, the CDR3 is TGTGCCAGCTCATCTAATAGGAACACTGAAGCTTTCTTT.

CDR3 nucleotides: TGTGCCAGTCGAATGACAGGTGCAACTAATGAAAAACTGTTTTTT. Its translation: CASRMTGATNEKLFF. The J gene is TRBJ1-4, the V gene TRBV19; tentative D call: TRBD1 (6 bases). V lost 8 bases, J lost 0 bases, and 13 bases lay in between. This CDR3 has 15 amino acids. The V gene's germline CDR1 is LNHDA and CDR2 SQIVND (reference sequence).

The V gene is TRBV19, the J gene TRBJ1-1, with D unresolved. The germline V gene encodes CDR1 LNHDA and CDR2 SQIVND (reference sequence). The ends were cut back, 5 bases at V and 5 bases at J, with 15 bases in the middle. CDR3 length: 14 residues. CDR3 loop: CASSFRAGGTEAFF. DNA for the CDR3: TGTGCCAGTAGTTTTCGAGCAGGTGGGACTGAAGCTTTCTTT.

The rearrangement joins TRBV19 to TRBJ2-2, with a weak D call TRBD1 (5 bases). Germline V lookup: CDR1 LNHDA, CDR2 SQIVND (reference sequence). The ends were cut back, 4 bases at V and 3 bases at J, with 9 bases in the middle. The CDR3 consists of 14 residues. CDR3 residues: CASSTPGYTGELFF. The CDR3 DNA follows: TGTGCCAGTAGTACCCCAGGGTACACCGGGGAGCTGTTTTTT.

The V and J genes are TRBV19 and TRBJ1-4; 8 bases agree with TRBD1. Germline-derived CDR1 and CDR2 are LNHDA and SQIVND (reference sequence). J was trimmed by 4 bases and V by 3 bases; bases with no gene match: 10. This CDR3 is 17 amino acids long. The CDR3 region is CASSIRAGGDHNEKLFF. The CDR3 bases are TGTGCCAGTAGTATTCGGGCAGGGGGCGACCATAATGAAAAACTGTTTTTT.

The J gene is TRBJ2-3, the V gene TRBV4-3; 9 positions match TRBD2. Unmatched junction bases numbered 11, after V lost 4 bases and J lost 0 bases. The CDR3 has 18 residues. Germline CDR1 reads LGHNA; CDR2 reads YSLEER. CDR3 amino acids: CASSLTSGPGLSTDTQYF. The CDR3 region has the DNA TGCGCCAGCAGCCTGACTAGCGGCCCGGGCCTGAGCACAGATACGCAGTATTTT.

V is TRBV18 and J is TRBJ2-1, with D hard to call. The CDR3 is 13 residues long. CDR1 is KGHSH and CDR2 is LQKENI in the germline V gene. V lost 9 bases to trimming and J lost 1 base, with 10 bases between them. Here the CDR3 reads CASPVGSYNEQFF. CDR3 sequence (DNA): TGTGCCAGTCCCGTCGGGTCCTACAATGAGCAGTTCTTC.

The rearrangement joins TRBV7-8 to TRBJ2-3, with 7 bases fitting TRBD2. This CDR3 has 16 amino acids. CDR1 SGHVS and CDR2 FQNEAQ come from the germline V gene. V lost 0 bases and J lost 6; bases outside the gene matches: 9. For the CDR3, the DNA is TGTGCCAGCAGCTTAGCCGCAGGACGGGGGGTTGATACGCAGTATTTT. It codes for CASSLAAGRGVDTQYF.

This chain connects TRBV2 to TRBJ1-3; 7 positions match TRBD1. The CDR3 loop spans 15 amino acids. Germline loops: CDR1 SNHLY, CDR2 FYNNEI. With 5 bases clipped from V and 0 bases from J, the junction kept 4 bases outside the gene matches. The CDR3 DNA sequence: TGTGCCAGCAGTTACAGGGGCCACTCTGGAAACACCATATATTTT. Translation: CASSYRGHSGNTIYF.

The chain carries TRBV5-1 and TRBJ2-2, with D perhaps TRBD2 (7 bases). Looked up from germline, CDR1 is SGHRS and CDR2 is YFSETQ. V gave up 1 base and J gave up 3 bases, with 13 bases separating them. This CDR3 has 16 amino acids. The CDR3 nucleotides read TGCGCCAGCAGCTTGAGTGCGGGGGCCGACACCGGGGAGCTGTTTTTT. Translating gives CASSLSAGADTGELFF.

In DNA form, the CDR3 reads TGTGCCAGTAGTACCGGGACAGGGTCCCCAAACACTGAAGCTTTCTTT. Protein sequence: CASSTGTGSPNTEAFF. V usage is TRBV19 and J usage is TRBJ1-1; 9 bases fit TRBD1. From germline, CDR1 is LNHDA and CDR2 SQIVND (reference sequence). After removal of 4 bases from V and 2 bases from J, the junction contained 8 bases not matched to a gene. The CDR3 length is 16 residues. Full variable domain (rest looked up from reference TRBV19 and TRBJ1-1): DGGITQSPKYLFRKEGQNVTLSCEQNLNHDAMYWYRQDPGQGLRLIYYSQIVNDFQKGDIAEGYSVSREKKESFPLTVTSAQKNPTAFYLCASSTGTGSPNTEAFFGQGTRLTVV.

Here the CDR3 DNA reads TGCGCCAGCAGAAAGGCTAGCGGCTACGAGCAGTACTTC. Its protein product is CASRKASGYEQYF. The V and J genes are TRBV5-1 and TRBJ2-7; 7 bases are a match to TRBD2. This CDR3 spans 13 amino acids. Germline V gives CDR1 SGHRS, CDR2 YFSETQ. V lost 5 bases, J lost 3 bases, and 5 bases stayed unmatched.

The gene calls are TRBV28 and TRBJ2-2; D unresolved. The CDR3 consists of 13 residues. With 8 bases removed from V and 6 bases from J, the gap between germline ends came to 13 bases. Germline CDR1 and CDR2: MDHEN and SYDVKM. In DNA, the CDR3 is TGTGCCAGCGGATTCTTTGAGGCCGGGGAGCTGTTTTTT. Its translation: CASGFFEAGELFF.

The V and J genes are TRBV28 and TRBJ2-7; 8 bases map to TRBD2. The germline CDR1 and CDR2 sequences are MDHEN and SYDVKM. V shed 6 bases and J 2 bases; nucleotides not matched to a gene: 9. The CDR3 totals 15 residues. CDR3 amino acids: CASRAGLAGAYEQYF. In DNA, the CDR3 is TGTGCCAGCAGAGCTGGACTAGCAGGAGCCTACGAGCAGTACTTC.

V is TRBV6-1 and J is TRBJ2-3; TRBD1 matches at 7 bases. The CDR3 runs 15 residues. Germline V gene lookup returns CDR1 MNHNS and CDR2 SASEGT. Losses at the gene ends were 3 bases for V and 3 bases for J; bases not matched to a gene: 6. For the CDR3, the DNA is TGTGCCAGCAGTGATAGGGGGCACAGAACAGATACGCAGTATTTT. Translated, it gives CASSDRGHRTDTQYF.

The V gene is TRBV28, the J gene TRBJ2-5, with no clear D. V was shortened by 3 bases and J by 2 bases, with 10 bases between the two germline ends. Looked up from germline, CDR1 is MDHEN and CDR2 is SYDVKM. The CDR3 has 14 amino acids. The CDR3 coding sequence is TGTGCCAGCAGTTTCGTACAGCCTCAAGAGACCCAGTACTTC. This encodes CASSFVQPQETQYF.

The chain uses TRBV27 and TRBJ2-7, with 12 bases matching TRBD2. Germline V gene sequence: CDR1 MNHEY, CDR2 SMNVEV (reference sequence). The CDR3 runs to 14 residues. V shed 6 bases, J shed 5 bases, and the junction held 5 bases outside the gene matches. The CDR3 reads CASRILAGGNEQYF. The CDR3 DNA reads TGTGCCAGCAGGATACTAGCGGGAGGAAACGAGCAGTACTTC.

J is TRBJ1-1 and V is TRBV27, with 8 nucleotides matching TRBD1. Per the germline V gene, CDR1 is MNHEY and CDR2 is SMNVEV (reference sequence). V shed 2 bases, J shed 5 bases, and the junction held 7 bases outside the gene matches. The length of the CDR3 is 15 residues. CDR3 DNA: TGTGCCAGCAGTTTAACCCAGGGGGCATGGACTGAAGCTTTCTTT. Its protein product is CASSLTQGAWTEAFF.

This chain links TRBV11-3 with TRBJ2-7, with D possibly being TRBD2 (6 bases). Trimming shortened V by 2 bases and J by 3 bases, and 17 bases separated the two germline ends. Germline V gene data show CDR1 as SGHNT and CDR2 as YENEEA. This CDR3 region has 16 residues. DNA for the CDR3: TGTGCCAGCAGCTTACCACCCCGGGAGCTCCTCTACGAGCAGTACTTC. Amino acids: CASSLPPRELLYEQYF.